This TCR beta chain is drawn from a study of cytomegalovirus exposure and HLA in healthy donors. Study-wide results and limits: Analysis performed later found around 15,000 TCR beta sequences associated with HLA alleles at 0.05 false discovery rate. Researchers reported in a later analysis that common viral pathogens appeared linked to several top clusters. Most TCRs appeared rarely, but some public TCRs recurred in many donors.

Primers for the PCR totalled 60 Vbeta and 13 Jbeta. Produced via immunoSEQ multiplex PCR; TCRdb's table is partial and in-frame only. Of under 200,000 clones in the sample, around 79% were seen once. On this clone: Its matching antigen is unknown.

Germline V gives CDR1 ENHRY, CDR2 SYGVKD. With 4 bases removed from V and 8 bases from J, the gap between germline ends came to 8 bases. The CDR3 runs 11 residues. The clonotype originates from a woman in her forties or fifties in good health and CMV-seronegative. What was sequenced was PBMCs. This rearrangement joins TRBV10-3 to TRBJ1-2; D not certain. In nucleotides, the CDR3 is TGTGCCATCAGTGTCGGGGAGGGCTACACCTTC. It specifies CAISVGEGYTF.